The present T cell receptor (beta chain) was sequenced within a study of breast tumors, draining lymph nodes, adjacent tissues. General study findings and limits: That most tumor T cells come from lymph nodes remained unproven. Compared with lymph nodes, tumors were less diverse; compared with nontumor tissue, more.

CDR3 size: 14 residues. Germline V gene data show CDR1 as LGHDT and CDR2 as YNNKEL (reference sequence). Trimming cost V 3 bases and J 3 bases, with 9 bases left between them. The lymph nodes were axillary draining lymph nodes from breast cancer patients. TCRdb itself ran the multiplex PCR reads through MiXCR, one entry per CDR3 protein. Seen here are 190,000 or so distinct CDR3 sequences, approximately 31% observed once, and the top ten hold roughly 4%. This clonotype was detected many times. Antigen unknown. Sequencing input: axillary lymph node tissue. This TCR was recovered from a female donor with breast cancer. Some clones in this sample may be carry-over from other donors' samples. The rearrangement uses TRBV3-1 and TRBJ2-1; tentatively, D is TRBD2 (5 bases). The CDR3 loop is CASSQAGYYNEQFF. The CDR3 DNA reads TGTGCCAGCAGCCAGGCGGGCTACTACAATGAGCAGTTCTTC.